This T cell receptor beta chain was identified in a study of T-cell reconstitution after alpha-beta-depleted transplantation in children. Unique molecular identifiers were used in preparing the TCRbeta library. TCRdb itself ran the PCR reads through MiXCR, one entry per CDR3 protein. The sample contains around 92,000 distinct CDR3 sequences, 10% to 15% of which appear only once. This clonotype was seen repeatedly, ten times or more. The germline V gene has CDR1 SQVTM and CDR2 ANQGSEA. V shed 3 bases and J shed 4 bases, with 7 bases lying between them. The CDR3 has 13 residues. The rearrangement joins TRBV29-1 to TRBJ2-6, with D hard to call. Sequencing used PBMCs from the stem cell graft donor, obtained from the stem cell graft. The receptor was isolated from a human donor who donated a stem cell graft to a child with inherited bone marrow failure. CDR3 sequence reads: CSVDPPGANVLTF. CDR3 nucleotide sequence: TGCAGCGTTGACCCTCCCGGGGCCAACGTCCTGACTTTC.